Presented here are 21 T cell receptor beta chains from one specimen sequenced in a study of T cell changes during pregnancy in multiple sclerosis. Data came from immunoSEQ multiplex PCR; TCRdb stores just in-frame clones and leaves some out. The repertoire holds 90,000 to 95,000 clones, with over 80% as singletons. Sample: peripheral blood, taken in the first trimester of pregnancy. The receptors stem from a female donor with multiple sclerosis, enrolled in a pregnancy study.

To note about this clone: One end of the junction does not line up with germline, which may come from a read error. For the CDR3, the DNA is TGTGCCAGCAGTGAATGGGAGAACGCTGAAGCTTTCTTT. Translation: CASSEWENAEAFF. The chain recombines TRBV6-1 with TRBJ1-1, with no clear D. The CDR3 spans 13 residues. Germline assignment: CDR1 MNHNS and CDR2 SASEGT.

This chain links TRBV10-2 with TRBJ2-3; 9 positions match TRBD2. Unmatched junction bases numbered 10, after V lost 0 bases and J lost 6 bases. Looked up from germline, CDR1 is WSHSY and CDR2 is SAAADI. The CDR3 runs 17 residues. The CDR3 coding sequence is TGCGCCAGCAGTGAGTCGAAGGGGGCTAGCGGGGCGGATACGCAGTATTTT. This translates into CASSESKGASGADTQYF.

The chain has TRBV7-2 and TRBJ2-7, with TRBD2 matching 11 bases. After removal of 5 bases from V and 2 bases from J, the junction contained 5 bases not matched to a gene. The CDR3 is made up of 15 amino acids. The V gene's germline CDR1 is SGHTA and CDR2 FQGNSA. The CDR3 DNA is TGTGCCAGCAGCCGTCTAGCGGGGGGCGCCTACGAGCAGTACTTC. The encoded protein is CASSRLAGGAYEQYF.

The chain links TRBV19 to TRBJ1-5, with D unresolved. This CDR3 comprises 15 residues. The V end was cut by 4 bases, the J end by 4 bases, with 14 bases between. Germline lookup yields CDR1 LNHDA and CDR2 SQIVND (reference sequence). The CDR3 loop reads CASSTIRDVNQPQHF. The DNA of the CDR3 is TGTGCCAGTAGTACGATCCGGGATGTTAATCAGCCCCAGCATTTT.

The chain is built from TRBV2 and TRBJ2-1, with TRBD1 as a possible D gene (6 bases). Between the trimmed V and J ends, which lost 2 bases and 1 base, there was a span of 9 bases. The CDR3 runs to 15 residues. Germline CDR1 is SNHLY and CDR2 is FYNNEI. CDR3 loop: CASSERGGSYNEQFF. In DNA, the CDR3 is TGTGCCAGCAGTGAAAGAGGGGGTTCCTACAATGAGCAGTTCTTC.

Remarks on this clone: At one end, the junction sequence differs from germline, possibly due to a read error. This chain connects TRBV5-5 to TRBJ1-2; 7 bases line up with TRBD1. The germline V gene encodes CDR1 SGHKS and CDR2 YYEKEE (reference sequence). The CDR3 sequence is 14 residues long. The CDR3 region is CARSYPDRNYGYTF. In nucleotides, the CDR3 is TGTGCCAGAAGCTACCCGGACAGGAACTATGGCTACACCTTC.

This chain uses TRBV15 with TRBJ1-1; 7 nucleotides agree with TRBD1. The junction had 7 bases not matched to a gene; V was cut back by 3 bases and J by 3 bases. The CDR3 runs 15 residues. Germline CDR1 LNHNV, CDR2 YYDKDF (reference sequence). The CDR3 spells CATSSDYRGDTEAFF. CDR3 nucleotides: TGTGCCACCAGCAGTGACTACAGGGGCGACACTGAAGCTTTCTTT.

The chain carries TRBV2 and TRBJ2-2; D gene unclear. Looked up from germline, CDR1 is SNHLY and CDR2 is FYNNEI. CDR3 length equals 13 residues. With 3 bases removed from V and 3 bases from J, the gap between germline ends came to 5 bases. The CDR3 DNA sequence: TGTGCCAGCAGTGACCTTCACACCGGGGAGCTGTTTTTT. Its translation is CASSDLHTGELFF. Full variable domain (rest looked up from reference TRBV2 and TRBJ2-2): EPEVTQTPSHQVTQMGQEVILRCVPISNHLYFYWYRQILGQKVEFLVSFYNNEISEKSEIFDDQFSVERPDGSNFTLKIRSTKLEDSAMYFCASSDLHTGELFFGEGSRLTVL.

The rearrangement joins TRBV19 to TRBJ1-5; 9 bases align to TRBD1. The trim removed 7 bases at V and 7 bases at J, leaving 5 bases unmatched. The germline V gene encodes CDR1 LNHDA and CDR2 SQIVND (reference sequence). The CDR3 has 13 residues. The DNA of the CDR3 is TGTGCCAGTACCGACAGGGGGAAGCAGCCCCAGCATTTT. Amino acid sequence: CASTDRGKQPQHF.

The chain uses TRBV7-8 and TRBJ2-5; TRBD1 agrees at 7 bases. Germline V gene sequence: CDR1 SGHVS, CDR2 FQNEAQ. This CDR3 spans 15 amino acids. Germline trimming cut 4 bases from V and 5 bases from J; bases unmatched to any gene: 10. The CDR3 DNA sequence: TGTGCCAGCAGCTCAATCCGGGACAGCTGGGAGACCCAGTACTTC. Protein sequence: CASSSIRDSWETQYF.

The chain uses TRBV11-2 and TRBJ1-1, with TRBD1 matching over 7 bases. V lost 5 bases to trimming and J lost 2 bases; unmatched junction nucleotides: 5. Germline CDR1 SGHAT, CDR2 FQNNGV. The CDR3 length is 14 residues. CDR3 in DNA: TGTGCCAGCAGCGTGGGACAGCTTAACACTGAAGCTTTCTTT. Amino acid sequence: CASSVGQLNTEAFF.

The chain links TRBV19 to TRBJ2-2; 9 bases are a match to TRBD2. Germline trimming cut 3 bases from V and 6 bases from J; bases unmatched to any gene: 5. The germline V gene has CDR1 LNHDA and CDR2 SQIVND (reference sequence). There are 15 residues in the CDR3. The CDR3 reads CASSIGTSLSGELFF. CDR3 nucleotide sequence: TGTGCCAGTAGTATCGGGACTAGCCTCTCCGGGGAGCTGTTTTTT.

The chain is built from TRBV18 and TRBJ2-3; weak D call: TRBD2 (5 bases). From germline, CDR1 is KGHSH and CDR2 LQKENI. V was clipped by 2 bases and J by 3 bases, with 12 bases between them. CDR3 length: 15 amino acids. CDR3 region: CASSPFGGPTDTQYF. In nucleotides, the CDR3 is TGTGCCAGCTCACCATTCGGCGGGCCGACAGATACGCAGTATTTT.

The genes are TRBV30 and TRBJ1-6; TRBD1 matches at 7 bases. The CDR3 sequence is 16 residues long. Germline loops: CDR1 GTSNPN, CDR2 SVGIG (reference sequence). With 8 bases clipped from V and 10 bases from J, the junction kept 20 bases outside the gene matches. Here the CDR3 DNA reads TGTGCCGGACCCCCCTGGGTAGGGGGCACTAGGTCACCCCTCCACTTT. Encoded protein: CAGPPWVGGTRSPLHF.

The chain joins TRBV5-6 to TRBJ1-1; 8 nucleotides align to TRBD1. Unmatched junction bases numbered 5, after V lost 0 bases and J lost 4 bases. The germline gives CDR1 SGHDT, CDR2 YYEEEE. CDR3 size: 15 residues. The CDR3 loop reads CASSLDPGGVTEAFF. In DNA form, the CDR3 reads TGTGCCAGCAGCTTGGACCCAGGGGGCGTCACTGAAGCTTTCTTT. The full variable domain, its missing parts supplied by reference TRBV5-6 and TRBJ1-1, is DAGVTQSPTHLIKTRGQQVTLRCSPKSGHDTVSWYQQALGQGPQFIFQYYEEEERQRGNFPDRFSGHQFPNYSSELNVNALLLGDSALYLCASSLDPGGVTEAFFGQGTRLTVV.

The rearrangement uses TRBV7-9 and TRBJ2-7, with 8 positions matching TRBD1. The CDR3 is 15 residues long. Germline V CDR1 and CDR2: SEHNR, FQNEAQ (reference sequence). V lost 5 bases and J lost 7; bases outside the gene matches: 13. CDR3 DNA sequence: TGTGCCAGCAGCCCTGTGGACAGGGTCGTTCAAGAGCAGTACTTC. Amino acid sequence: CASSPVDRVVQEQYF.

The chain uses TRBV7-2 and TRBJ2-7; D is possibly TRBD2 (6 bases). V was shortened by 5 bases and J by 0 bases, with 14 bases between the two germline ends. The CDR3 is 15 residues long. CDR1 and CDR2 (germline): SGHTA, FQGNSA. The CDR3 region is CASSPGTYISYEQYF. DNA of the CDR3: TGTGCCAGCAGCCCCGGGACTTACATCTCCTACGAGCAGTACTTC.

The V gene is TRBV5-1, the J gene TRBJ2-5, with 10 bases fitting TRBD1. The CDR3 runs 15 residues. Germline CDR1 is SGHRS and CDR2 is YFSETQ. V lost 0 bases to trimming and J lost 5 bases; unmatched junction nucleotides: 4. CDR3 in DNA: TGCGCCAGCAGCTTGGGACAGGGGGCTACGGAGACCCAGTACTTC. Translating it yields CASSLGQGATETQYF.

CDR3 sequence (DNA): TGTGCCAGTAGAGACAGGCGAAGCTCCTACAATGAGCAGTTCTTC. Translation: CASRDRRSSYNEQFF. The chain couples TRBV19 to TRBJ2-1, with D possibly TRBD1 on 6 matching bases. Trimming took 6 bases from V and 0 from J, leaving 12 bases between them. Looked up from germline, CDR1 is LNHDA and CDR2 is SQIVND (reference sequence). This CDR3 is 15 amino acids long.

This clone was recorded only once. The chain joins TRBV11-2 to TRBJ2-7, with 11 bases that match TRBD1. This CDR3 has 15 amino acids. CDR1 and CDR2 (germline): SGHAT, FQNNGV. V gave up 3 bases and J gave up 3 bases; unmatched junction bases: 4. The CDR3 DNA reads as TGTGCCAGCAGCTTCGGGGACAGGGGGAGCTACGAGCAGTACTTC. Translation: CASSFGDRGSYEQYF.

Here the CDR3 reads CASSFRGSSYNEQFF. The CDR3, as DNA: TGTGCCAGCAGCTTTAGGGGGAGCTCCTACAATGAGCAGTTCTTC. V is TRBV7-8 and J is TRBJ2-1; a possible D gene is TRBD1 (6 bases). V was cut by 3 bases and J by 0 bases, with 9 bases left in between. The CDR3 has 15 residues. Looked up from germline, CDR1 is SGHVS and CDR2 is FQNEAQ. Full variable domain (outside the CDR3, taken from reference TRBV7-8 and TRBJ2-1): GAGVSQSPRYKVAKRGQDVALRCDPISGHVSLFWYQQALGQGPEFLTYFQNEAQLDKSGLPSDRFFAERPEGSVSTLKIQRTQQEDSAVYLCASSFRGSSYNEQFFGPGTRLTVL.